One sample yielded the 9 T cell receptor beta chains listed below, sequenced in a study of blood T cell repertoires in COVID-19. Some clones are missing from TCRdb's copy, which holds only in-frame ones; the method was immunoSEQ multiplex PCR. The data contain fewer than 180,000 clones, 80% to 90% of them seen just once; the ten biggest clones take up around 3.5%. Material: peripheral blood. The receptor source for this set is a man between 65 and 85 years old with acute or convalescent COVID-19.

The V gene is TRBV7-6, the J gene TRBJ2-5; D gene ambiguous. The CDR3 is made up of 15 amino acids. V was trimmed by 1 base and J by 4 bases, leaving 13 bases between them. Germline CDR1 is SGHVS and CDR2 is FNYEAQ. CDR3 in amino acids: CASSLVVAAIETQYF. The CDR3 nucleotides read TGTGCCAGCAGCTTAGTTGTAGCAGCTATAGAGACCCAGTACTTC.

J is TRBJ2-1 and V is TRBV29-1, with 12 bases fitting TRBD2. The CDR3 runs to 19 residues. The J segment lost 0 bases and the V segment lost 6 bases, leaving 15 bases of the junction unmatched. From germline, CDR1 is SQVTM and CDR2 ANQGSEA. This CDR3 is CSVTGTSGFPWGSYNEQFF. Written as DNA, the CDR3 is TGCAGCGTCACCGGGACTAGCGGGTTCCCCTGGGGCTCCTACAATGAGCAGTTCTTC.

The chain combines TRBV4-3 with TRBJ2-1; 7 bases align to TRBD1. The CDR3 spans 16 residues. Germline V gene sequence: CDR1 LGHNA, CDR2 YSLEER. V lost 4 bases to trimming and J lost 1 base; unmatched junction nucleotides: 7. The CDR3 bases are TGCGCCAGCAGCCCAGACAGGGTCCGGTCCTACAATGAGCAGTTCTTC. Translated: CASSPDRVRSYNEQFF.

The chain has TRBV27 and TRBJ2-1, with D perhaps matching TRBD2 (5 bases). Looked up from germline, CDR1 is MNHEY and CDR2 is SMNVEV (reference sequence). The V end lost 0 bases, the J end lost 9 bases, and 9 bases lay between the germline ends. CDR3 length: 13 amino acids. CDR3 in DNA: TGTGCCAGCAGTTTATCTGTGGGGAGTGAGCAGTTCTTC. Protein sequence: CASSLSVGSEQFF.

The CDR3 DNA reads TGTGCCAGCAGCCAAGATCTACGAGGGCCCCTTACCGGGGAGCTGTTTTTT. It codes for CASSQDLRGPLTGELFF. This chain links TRBV14 with TRBJ2-2; D might be TRBD2 (5 bases). This CDR3 has 17 residues. V lost 0 bases to trimming and J lost 5 bases, with 16 bases between them. CDR1 SGHDN and CDR2 FVKESK come from the germline V gene. Based on the CDR3 plus reference TRBV14 and TRBJ2-2, the full variable domain is EAGVTQFPSHSVIEKGQTVTLRCDPISGHDNLYWYRRVMGKEIKFLLHFVKESKQDESGMPNNRFLAERTGGTYSTLKVQPAELEDSGVYFCASSQDLRGPLTGELFFGEGSRLTVL.

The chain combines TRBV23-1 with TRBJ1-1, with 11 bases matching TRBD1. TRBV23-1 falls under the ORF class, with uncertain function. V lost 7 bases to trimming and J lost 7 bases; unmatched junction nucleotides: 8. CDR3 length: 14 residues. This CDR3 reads CASIRTGGPNEAFF. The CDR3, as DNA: TGCGCCAGCATACGGACAGGGGGCCCCAATGAAGCTTTCTTT.

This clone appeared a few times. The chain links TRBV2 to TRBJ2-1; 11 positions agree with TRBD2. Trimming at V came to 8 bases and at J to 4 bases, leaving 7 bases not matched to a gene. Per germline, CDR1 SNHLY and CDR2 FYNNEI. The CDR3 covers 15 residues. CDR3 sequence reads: CASPGLAGGYNEQFF. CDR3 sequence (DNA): TGTGCCAGCCCTGGACTAGCGGGCGGTTACAATGAGCAGTTCTTC.

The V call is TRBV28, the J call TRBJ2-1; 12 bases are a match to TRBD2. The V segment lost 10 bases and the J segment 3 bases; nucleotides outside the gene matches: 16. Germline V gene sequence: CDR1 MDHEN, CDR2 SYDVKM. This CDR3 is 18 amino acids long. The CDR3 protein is CATRTSGNPRKGYNEQFF. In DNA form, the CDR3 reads TGTGCCACTCGGACTAGCGGGAACCCCCGGAAAGGCTACAATGAGCAGTTCTTC.

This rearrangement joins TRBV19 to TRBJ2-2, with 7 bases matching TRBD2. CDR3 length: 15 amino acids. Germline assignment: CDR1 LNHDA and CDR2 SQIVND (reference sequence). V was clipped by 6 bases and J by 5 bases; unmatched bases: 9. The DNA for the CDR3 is TGTGCCAGTAGGACGCGGGGAGGGCCTACCGGGGAGCTGTTTTTT. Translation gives CASRTRGGPTGELFF.